This T cell receptor beta chain was recorded in a study of cytomegalovirus exposure and HLA in healthy donors. PCR amplification relied on 60 Vbeta primers (plus 13 Jbeta primers). Data came from immunoSEQ multiplex PCR; TCRdb stores just in-frame clones and leaves some out. The repertoire holds 100,000 to 150,000 clones, 64% seen once, with 2% to 3% in the top ten. Germline CDR1 reads SGHTA; CDR2 reads FQGNSA. The ends were cut back, 1 base at V and 7 bases at J, with 8 bases in the middle. The CDR3 length is 12 residues. The sequence derives from a woman between 35 and 50 years old in good health and CMV-seronegative. The sequencing sample was made of PBMCs. The chain links TRBV7-2 to TRBJ2-7; maybe TRBD1 (5 bases). The CDR3, as DNA: TGTGCCAGCAGCTTAGTGGGGCTAGAGCAGTACTTC. It specifies CASSLVGLEQYF.